A selection of T cell receptor beta chains follows, all from one sample in a study of blood T cell repertoires in COVID-19. Clones were sequenced by immunoSEQ multiplex PCR, and TCRdb holds only the in-frame ones, with some missing. The sample holds some 300,000 clones, 89% seen once. Source material: PBMCs or T cells enriched from blood (not recorded which). The receptors stem from a woman aged 35 to 49 who had recovered from COVID-19. The CDR3 runs from the conserved cysteine through the conserved F or W. Fields, in order: clone size, V gene, J gene, CDR3 length, D gene, CDR3 DNA, CDR3 protein. D genes are given only for firm matches. Clone size is stated in some rows and not others, as once, few, many or a class when expanded.

NA	TRBV6-5	TRBJ1-2	11	NA	TGTGCCAGCAGTTACGCGGGGGGCTACACCTTC	CASSYAGGYTF
NA	TRBV12-5	TRBJ1-6	13	NA	TGTGCTAGTGGTTTGGAAGGGGGATCACCCCTCCACTTT	CASGLEGGSPLHF
NA	TRBV15	TRBJ1-6	14	NA	TGTGCCACCAGCAGAGATCGGGTGAATTCACCCCTCCACTTT	CATSRDRVNSPLHF
NA	TRBV5-1	TRBJ2-7	15	TRBD1	TGCGCCAGCAGAGCCGGGACAGGTCCGGCCTACGAGCAGTACTTC	CASRAGTGPAYEQYF
NA	TRBV2	TRBJ1-4	13	TRBD1	TGTGCCAGCGGGGGACAGTCTAATGAAAAACTGTTTTTT	CASGGQSNEKLFF
NA	TRBV18	TRBJ1-4	15	NA	TGTGCCAGCTCTCCAGGGCGCAGGGGAAGTGAAAAACTGTTTTTT	CASSPGRRGSEKLFF
NA	TRBV7-8	TRBJ2-1	15	NA	TGTGCCAGCAGCTTCTGGAGTGTAGGGGACAATGAGCAGTTCTTC	CASSFWSVGDNEQFF
few	TRBV12-3/TRBV12-4	TRBJ1-1	13	NA	TGTGCCAGCAGTTTGGGCCCGAGCACTGAAGCTTTCTTT	CASSLGPSTEAFF
NA	TRBV12-3/TRBV12-4	TRBJ2-3	12	NA	TGTGCCAGCAGTCTTATCACAGATACGCAGTATTTT	CASSLITDTQYF
few	TRBV7-8	TRBJ2-1	15	TRBD2	TGTGCCAGCAGCCCAGGGGCTAGCGGGGGGGCCGGGCAGTTCTTC	CASSPGASGGAGQFF
NA	TRBV19	TRBJ2-7	14	TRBD2	TGTGCCAGTAGTATCCGGGAGGGCCCCTACGAGCAGTACTTC	CASSIREGPYEQYF
NA	TRBV5-8	TRBJ2-7	14	NA	TGTGCCAGCAGCTTGGCCCACAGGATCAACGAGCAGTACTTC	CASSLAHRINEQYF
NA	TRBV18	TRBJ1-2	15	TRBD1	TGTGCCAGCTCAAACGCAGGGGGAGCTAACTATGGCTACACCTTC	CASSNAGGANYGYTF
NA	TRBV10-3	TRBJ1-4	12	TRBD1	TGTGCCACACAGGGGACTGGTGAAAAACTGTTTTTT	CATQGTGEKLFF
NA	TRBV19	TRBJ1-2	15	TRBD1	TGTGCCAGTAGTCTCGGGACAGTGGGTCTCTATGGCTACACCTTC	CASSLGTVGLYGYTF
few	TRBV4-1	TRBJ2-2	16	NA	TGCGCCAGCAGCCAAGAACCACAGCCGAACACCGGGGAGCTGTTTTTT	CASSQEPQPNTGELFF
NA	TRBV30	TRBJ2-7	14	NA	TGTGCCTGGAGTGTATGGAGGGCCTCTGACGAGCAGTACTTC	CAWSVWRASDEQYF
few	TRBV10-2	TRBJ2-7	11	NA	TGCGCCAGCACCCAGGCCGACGAGCAGTACTTC	CASTQADEQYF
NA	TRBV6-5	TRBJ1-1	13	NA	TGTGCCAGCACCGCCAGTTTGAACACTGAAGCTTTCTTT	CASTASLNTEAFF
NA	TRBV2	TRBJ1-1	11	NA	TGTGCTACTGGGCTGGGCACTGAAGCTTTCTTT	CATGLGTEAFF
NA	TRBV5-1	TRBJ1-2	14	NA	TGCGCCAGCAGCTTGGGACAGGTCCGCTATGGCTACACCTTC	CASSLGQVRYGYTF
NA	TRBV9	TRBJ2-5	13	NA	TGTGCCAGCAGCGTTTCCGGTGTCGAGACCCAGTACTTC	CASSVSGVETQYF
few	TRBV6-6	TRBJ1-2	12	NA	TGTGCCAGCGAAGGGGGGGACTATGGCTACACCTTC	CASEGGDYGYTF
once	TRBV21-1	TRBJ2-1	17	NA	TGTGCCAGCAGCAAAGACGCGGGCAGGGGGTCCTACAATGAGCAGTTCTTC	CASSKDAGRGSYNEQFF
NA	TRBV19	TRBJ1-2	13	NA	TGTGCCAGTAGTATAGCCCCCTCTTATGGCTACACCTTC	CASSIAPSYGYTF
NA	TRBV5-4	TRBJ2-5	14	NA	TGTGCCAGCAGCCCCCCTGGGGGCGCGGGGACCCAGTACTTC	CASSPPGGAGTQYF
NA	TRBV11-2	TRBJ2-3	16	NA	TGTGCCAGCAGCTCTTCGGGGGATACTAGCACAGATACGCAGTATTTT	CASSSSGDTSTDTQYF
NA	TRBV6-1	TRBJ2-7	14	TRBD2	TGTGCCAGCAGTGAACCCGGGGGGATCTACGAGCAGTACTTC	CASSEPGGIYEQYF
NA	TRBV7-6	TRBJ2-1	15	NA	TGTGCCAGCAGCCCAGGGGTAGCAGGTAGGAATGAGCAGTTCTTC	CASSPGVAGRNEQFF
NA	TRBV5-4	TRBJ2-5	16	NA	TGTGCCAGCAGCATACTCCAGGGGACCAGCCAAGAGACCCAGTACTTC	CASSILQGTSQETQYF
NA	TRBV19	TRBJ1-6	16	TRBD1	TGTGCCAGTAGCTGGACAGGGTTGAGAGGTAATTCACCCCTCCACTTT	CASSWTGLRGNSPLHF
NA	TRBV5-1	TRBJ2-7	14	TRBD1	TGCGCCAGCGGGTTACAGGGGGCACCCTACGAGCAGTACTTC	CASGLQGAPYEQYF
NA	TRBV5-1	TRBJ1-1	15	TRBD1	TGCGCCAGCAGCTCTACCGGGACAGGGCCCACTGAAGCTTTCTTT	CASSSTGTGPTEAFF
NA	TRBV19	TRBJ1-2	16	NA	TGTGCCAGTATTGGGGCAGGATCGAAAGCTAACTATGGCTACACCTTC	CASIGAGSKANYGYTF
NA	TRBV9	TRBJ2-2	16	TRBD1	TGTGCCAGCAGCGTAGAGGTGACAGGGGTCACCGGGGAGCTGTTTTTT	CASSVEVTGVTGELFF
NA	TRBV7-8	TRBJ1-1	13	NA	TGTGCCAGCAGCTTGTCTTACAGGTCTGCCGCTTTCTTT	CASSLSYRSAAFF
NA	TRBV2	TRBJ1-1	14	NA	TGTGCCAGCAGTGCGGGCGGACTCAACACTGAAGCTTTCTTT	CASSAGGLNTEAFF